The clone carrying this T cell receptor beta chain has at least ten counts. This sample is drawn from a study of early T cells in non-severe SARS-CoV-2 infection. TCRdb recomputed calls from the 5' RACE reads with MiXCR, one row per CDR3 protein. The sample records tens of thousands of distinct CDR3 sequences, around 6.6% being singletons. The V and J ends lost 9 bases and 10 bases, in that order; junction bases with no gene match: 8. Germline CDR1 and CDR2: LNHDA and SQIVND (reference sequence). The CDR3 has 13 amino acids. This chain links TRBV19 with TRBJ1-6; 8 bases agree with TRBD1. The receptor was isolated from an adult who was a healthcare worker with PCR-confirmed SARS-CoV-2 infection or an uninfected control (not recorded which). The sequenced sample consisted of whole blood. As DNA, the CDR3 is TGTGCCAGCGACAGGGGTACTGGATCACCCCTCCACTTT. Protein: CASDRGTGSPLHF. The whole variable domain, filled in from reference TRBV19 and TRBJ1-6, reads DGGITQSPKYLFRKEGQNVTLSCEQNLNHDAMYWYRQDPGQGLRLIYYSQIVNDFQKGDIAEGYSVSREKKESFPLTVTSAQKNPTAFYLCASDRGTGSPLHFGNGTRLTVT.